This T cell receptor beta chain was profiled in a study of T cell repertoires in cytomegalovirus infection. In TCRdb, the reads were re-called with MiXCR into one record per CDR3 protein. The sample records about 740,000 distinct CDR3 sequences, about 40% being singletons. This CDR3 has 15 residues. Trimming cost V 5 bases and J 2 bases, with 16 bases left between them. CDR1 is SGHVS and CDR2 is FNYEAQ in the germline V gene. This clonotype was observed a few times. The TCR sequence derives from a human donor in good health (CMV status not recorded). Some clones in this sample may be carry-over from other donors' samples. The V gene is TRBV7-6, the J gene TRBJ2-7; the D gene is possibly TRBD2 (7 bases). The sequenced sample consisted of PBMCs. CDR3 sequence: CASSAIGGAPYEQYF. CDR3 bases: TGTGCCAGCAGCGCCATTGGGGGGGCTCCCTACGAGCAGTACTTC.